This T cell receptor (beta chain) was profiled in a study of cytomegalovirus exposure and HLA in healthy donors. PCR was performed using 60 Vbeta and 13 Jbeta primers. Clones were read by immunoSEQ multiplex PCR, and TCRdb kept only the in-frame ones, dropping some. The table shows about 180,000 clones, with about 82% occurring only once. V was pared by 5 bases and J by 2 bases, with 8 bases of the junction left unmatched. Germline CDR1 reads LNHDA; CDR2 reads SQIVND (reference sequence). The CDR3 runs 15 residues. V and J are TRBV19 and TRBJ2-7; 8 positions agree with TRBD2. The clonotype comes from a young man in good health and CMV-seronegative. The sample was PBMCs. The CDR3 bases are TGTGCCAGTAGTCGGGAGGGACTATCCCCCTACGAGCAGTACTTC. The encoded protein is CASSREGLSPYEQYF.